These T cell receptor beta chains were read from a single sample in a study of T-cell reconstitution after alpha-beta-depleted transplantation in children. TCRdb recomputed calls from the PCR reads with MiXCR, one row per CDR3 protein. The sample yields hundreds of thousands of distinct CDR3 sequences, 20% to 25% seen once. Sequencing used PBMCs, mostly from graft donor cells, obtained 360 days after TCRalphabeta/CD19-depleted stem cell transplant. These receptors all come from a boy in the first two years of life who had a stem cell transplant for acute myeloid leukemia, so the T cells may come from the graft donor. Each CDR3 is given with its conserved first and last residue. The order of the fields is J gene, D gene, V gene, clone size, CDR3 protein, CDR3 DNA. A D gene is named only where the DNA matches it firmly. Some rows have no size entry. The others give once, few or many, or a class for an expanded clone.

j_gene: TRBJ2-7
d_gene: TRBD2
v_gene: TRBV10-3
abundance: few
CDR3aa: CAIGRGGIDEQYF
CDR3nt: TGTGCCATCGGTCGCGGGGGTATTGACGAGCAGTACTTC

j_gene: TRBJ2-2
d_gene: .
v_gene: TRBV24-1
abundance: .
CDR3aa: CATSGPDKDTGELFF
CDR3nt: TGTGCCACCAGTGGACCGGACAAGGACACCGGGGAGCTGTTTTTT

j_gene: TRBJ2-3
d_gene: TRBD2
v_gene: TRBV5-5
abundance: .
CDR3aa: CASSLDHRDYPSTDTQYF
CDR3nt: TGTGCCAGCAGCTTGGACCACCGGGACTATCCAAGCACAGATACGCAGTATTTT

j_gene: TRBJ2-4
d_gene: .
v_gene: TRBV5-6
abundance: many
CDR3aa: CASSLVSQFVLAKNIQYF
CDR3nt: TGTGCCAGCAGCTTGGTATCACAGTTTGTTCTAGCCAAAAACATTCAGTACTTC

j_gene: TRBJ2-7
d_gene: TRBD1
v_gene: TRBV11-3
abundance: few
CDR3aa: CASSLAGQVYEQYF
CDR3nt: TGTGCCAGCAGCTTGGCGGGACAGGTCTACGAGCAGTACTTC

j_gene: TRBJ2-1
d_gene: .
v_gene: TRBV6-5
abundance: few
CDR3aa: CASSYGYEQFF
CDR3nt: TGTGCCAGCAGTTATGGCTATGAGCAGTTCTTC

j_gene: TRBJ2-7
d_gene: TRBD1
v_gene: TRBV20-1
abundance: many
CDR3aa: CSARDRSTGLSYEQYF
CDR3nt: TGCAGTGCTAGAGATAGGTCGACAGGGCTCTCCTACGAGCAGTACTTC

j_gene: TRBJ2-1
d_gene: TRBD2
v_gene: TRBV7-2
abundance: .
CDR3aa: CASSLLGGTYNEQFF
CDR3nt: TGTGCCAGCAGCTTATTGGGGGGGACCTACAATGAGCAGTTCTTC

j_gene: TRBJ2-3
d_gene: .
v_gene: TRBV20-1
abundance: few
CDR3aa: CSARALGGTGPDTQYF
CDR3nt: TGCAGTGCTAGAGCCCTGGGGGGGACAGGCCCAGATACGCAGTATTTT

j_gene: TRBJ2-7
d_gene: .
v_gene: TRBV10-3
abundance: few
CDR3aa: CAISDGLGNYEQYF
CDR3nt: TGTGCCATCAGTGACGGGCTGGGAAACTACGAGCAGTACTTC

j_gene: TRBJ2-5
d_gene: .
v_gene: TRBV5-1
abundance: .
CDR3aa: CASSLVGGREETQYF
CDR3nt: TGCGCCAGCAGCTTGGTCGGTGGAAGGGAAGAGACCCAGTACTTC

j_gene: TRBJ2-3
d_gene: TRBD1
v_gene: TRBV5-1
abundance: .
CDR3aa: CASSAMTGTTDTQYF
CDR3nt: TGCGCCAGCAGCGCTATGACAGGGACCACAGATACGCAGTATTTT

j_gene: TRBJ2-3
d_gene: .
v_gene: TRBV24-1
abundance: .
CDR3aa: CAVTGSRTDTQYF
CDR3nt: TGTGCCGTTACAGGGAGTCGCACAGATACGCAGTATTTT

j_gene: TRBJ1-6
d_gene: .
v_gene: TRBV20-1
abundance: .
CDR3aa: CSARDGGRVDSPLHF
CDR3nt: TGCAGTGCTAGAGATGGAGGGCGGGTCGATTCACCCCTCCACTTT

j_gene: TRBJ2-1
d_gene: .
v_gene: TRBV6-5
abundance: many
CDR3aa: CASSYVGRTYNEQFF
CDR3nt: TGTGCCAGCAGTTACGTCGGACGGACCTACAATGAGCAGTTCTTC

j_gene: TRBJ2-3
d_gene: .
v_gene: TRBV7-3
abundance: few
CDR3aa: CASSLTAGQTQYF
CDR3nt: TGTGCCAGCAGCTTAACGGCCGGGCAGACGCAGTATTTT

j_gene: TRBJ2-7
d_gene: TRBD1
v_gene: TRBV9
abundance: .
CDR3aa: CASSSTDREDYEQYF
CDR3nt: TGTGCCAGCAGCTCCACGGACAGGGAAGACTACGAGCAGTACTTC

j_gene: TRBJ2-3
d_gene: .
v_gene: TRBV29-1
abundance: many
CDR3aa: CSVGLRTTDTQYF
CDR3nt: TGCAGCGTTGGTCTGCGGACCACAGATACGCAGTATTTT

j_gene: TRBJ2-7
d_gene: .
v_gene: TRBV20-1
abundance: .
CDR3aa: CSANDRLGEQYF
CDR3nt: TGCAGTGCTAATGACAGGTTGGGCGAGCAGTACTTC

j_gene: TRBJ1-1
d_gene: TRBD1
v_gene: TRBV18
abundance: .
CDR3aa: CASSQTGADTEAFF
CDR3nt: TGTGCCAGCTCACAGACAGGGGCGGACACTGAAGCTTTCTTT

j_gene: TRBJ1-5
d_gene: TRBD1
v_gene: TRBV20-1
abundance: many
CDR3aa: CSAPGQGQPQPQHF
CDR3nt: TGCAGTGCACCGGGACAGGGGCAACCTCAGCCCCAGCATTTT

j_gene: TRBJ2-3
d_gene: TRBD2
v_gene: TRBV20-1
abundance: .
CDR3aa: CSVPGGSTDTQYF
CDR3nt: TGCAGTGTTCCGGGGGGAAGCACAGATACGCAGTATTTT

j_gene: TRBJ1-1
d_gene: .
v_gene: TRBV6-5
abundance: .
CDR3aa: CASSLGLIRRNTEAFF
CDR3nt: TGTGCCAGCAGTTTGGGGCTGATTCGGAGGAACACTGAAGCTTTCTTT

j_gene: TRBJ2-2
d_gene: TRBD1
v_gene: TRBV6-1
abundance: few
CDR3aa: CASKQGASTGELFF
CDR3nt: TGTGCCAGCAAACAGGGGGCGAGCACCGGGGAGCTGTTTTTT

j_gene: TRBJ2-1
d_gene: TRBD2
v_gene: TRBV6-2/TRBV6-3
abundance: few
CDR3aa: CASTGGGNEQFF
CDR3nt: TGTGCCAGTACGGGCGGGGGAAATGAGCAGTTCTTC

j_gene: TRBJ1-5
d_gene: .
v_gene: TRBV4-3
abundance: .
CDR3aa: CASSQAIRQPQHF
CDR3nt: TGCGCCAGCAGCCAAGCGATAAGACAGCCCCAGCATTTT

j_gene: TRBJ2-2
d_gene: .
v_gene: TRBV11-3
abundance: many
CDR3aa: CASREGGSTGELFF
CDR3nt: TGTGCCAGCAGAGAGGGCGGGTCCACCGGGGAGCTGTTTTTT

j_gene: TRBJ2-4
d_gene: .
v_gene: TRBV6-5
abundance: many
CDR3aa: CASSYSGGGERAKNIQYF
CDR3nt: TGTGCCAGCAGTTACTCGGGTGGAGGGGAGAGAGCCAAAAACATTCAGTACTTC

j_gene: TRBJ2-1
d_gene: .
v_gene: TRBV7-6
abundance: .
CDR3aa: CASSNRDLINEQFF
CDR3nt: TGTGCCAGCAGTAACCGGGACTTAATCAATGAGCAGTTCTTC

j_gene: TRBJ2-5
d_gene: .
v_gene: TRBV6-1
abundance: .
CDR3aa: CASNPGQIVQETQYF
CDR3nt: TGTGCCAGCAACCCAGGACAGATAGTTCAAGAGACCCAGTACTTC

j_gene: TRBJ1-5
d_gene: .
v_gene: TRBV6-5
abundance: few
CDR3aa: CASNPGYSNQPQHF
CDR3nt: TGTGCCAGCAACCCAGGGTATAGCAATCAGCCCCAGCATTTT

j_gene: TRBJ2-3
d_gene: TRBD2
v_gene: TRBV7-2
abundance: many
CDR3aa: CASSLIAGGLQGTDTQYF
CDR3nt: TGTGCCAGCAGCTTAATAGCGGGGGGTCTCCAAGGCACAGATACGCAGTATTTT

j_gene: TRBJ2-1
d_gene: .
v_gene: TRBV7-9
abundance: .
CDR3aa: CASSSITRKSSYNEQFF
CDR3nt: TGTGCCAGCAGCTCGATAACGAGGAAAAGCTCCTACAATGAGCAGTTCTTC

j_gene: TRBJ2-7
d_gene: TRBD2
v_gene: TRBV12-3/TRBV12-4
abundance: few
CDR3aa: CAIRGGSSYEQYF
CDR3nt: TGTGCCATCCGGGGAGGGAGCTCCTACGAGCAGTACTTC

j_gene: TRBJ2-1
d_gene: .
v_gene: TRBV5-1
abundance: few
CDR3aa: CASSLVALAGNEQFF
CDR3nt: TGCGCCAGCAGCTTGGTGGCGCTTGCGGGTAATGAGCAGTTCTTC

j_gene: TRBJ2-1
d_gene: .
v_gene: TRBV20-1
abundance: .
CDR3aa: CSARDAGGNEQFF
CDR3nt: TGCAGTGCTAGAGATGCAGGGGGGAATGAGCAGTTCTTC

j_gene: TRBJ1-1
d_gene: .
v_gene: TRBV12-3/TRBV12-4
abundance: once
CDR3aa: CASSQRPRTEAFF
CDR3nt: TGTGCCAGCAGTCAACGGCCCAGGACTGAAGCTTTCTTT

j_gene: TRBJ2-2
d_gene: .
v_gene: TRBV6-1
abundance: .
CDR3aa: CASRDHRNTGELFF
CDR3nt: TGTGCCAGCAGGGACCACAGGAACACCGGGGAGCTGTTTTTT

j_gene: TRBJ2-4
d_gene: .
v_gene: TRBV5-5
abundance: .
CDR3aa: CASSFEAGRAKNIQYF
CDR3nt: TGTGCCAGCAGCTTCGAGGCGGGACGAGCCAAAAACATTCAGTACTTC

j_gene: TRBJ2-3
d_gene: TRBD2
v_gene: TRBV6-1
abundance: .
CDR3aa: CASSPFSSLAGGVTDTQYF
CDR3nt: TGTGCCAGCAGTCCCTTCTCGAGCCTAGCGGGGGGGGTTACAGATACGCAGTATTTT

j_gene: TRBJ1-1
d_gene: .
v_gene: TRBV6-1
abundance: .
CDR3aa: CASIKERDSRLAFF
CDR3nt: TGTGCCAGCATCAAAGAAAGGGACTCCCGCTTAGCTTTCTTT

j_gene: TRBJ2-5
d_gene: .
v_gene: TRBV6-5
abundance: many
CDR3aa: CASSYSWGRLQETQYF
CDR3nt: TGTGCCAGCAGTTACAGTTGGGGCAGACTCCAAGAGACCCAGTACTTC

j_gene: TRBJ1-3
d_gene: .
v_gene: TRBV14
abundance: .
CDR3aa: CASSQDHAGLGNTIYF
CDR3nt: TGTGCCAGCAGCCAAGATCATGCAGGGCTCGGAAACACCATATATTTT

j_gene: TRBJ1-1
d_gene: .
v_gene: TRBV28
abundance: .
CDR3aa: CASSPIRRTNTEAFF
CDR3nt: TGTGCCAGCAGCCCCATTCGGCGGACGAACACTGAAGCTTTCTTT

j_gene: TRBJ2-2
d_gene: .
v_gene: TRBV11-2
abundance: .
CDR3aa: CASSFGSTYTGELFF
CDR3nt: TGTGCCAGCAGCTTTGGGTCGACGTACACCGGGGAGCTGTTTTTT

j_gene: TRBJ2-3
d_gene: .
v_gene: TRBV5-4
abundance: .
CDR3aa: CASSPQLHRVATDTQYF
CDR3nt: TGTGCCAGCAGCCCGCAACTCCACAGGGTTGCGACAGATACGCAGTATTTT

j_gene: TRBJ1-6
d_gene: .
v_gene: TRBV6-2/TRBV6-3
abundance: few
CDR3aa: CASSSWMIGRPDRRAPPLHF
CDR3nt: TGTGCCAGCAGTTCGTGGATGATCGGTCGTCCGGACAGAAGGGCACCTCCCCTCCACTTT

j_gene: TRBJ1-1
d_gene: TRBD1
v_gene: TRBV28
abundance: .
CDR3aa: CASSETGMNTEAFF
CDR3nt: TGTGCCAGCAGCGAGACAGGGATGAACACTGAAGCTTTCTTT

j_gene: TRBJ2-2
d_gene: .
v_gene: TRBV29-1
abundance: many
CDR3aa: CSAPTRGGELFF
CDR3nt: TGCAGCGCCCCCACACGCGGAGGGGAGCTGTTTTTT

j_gene: TRBJ1-2
d_gene: .
v_gene: TRBV24-1
abundance: .
CDR3aa: CATSRGRGETGGYTF
CDR3nt: TGTGCCACCAGTCGGGGACGCGGCGAAACGGGTGGCTACACCTTC